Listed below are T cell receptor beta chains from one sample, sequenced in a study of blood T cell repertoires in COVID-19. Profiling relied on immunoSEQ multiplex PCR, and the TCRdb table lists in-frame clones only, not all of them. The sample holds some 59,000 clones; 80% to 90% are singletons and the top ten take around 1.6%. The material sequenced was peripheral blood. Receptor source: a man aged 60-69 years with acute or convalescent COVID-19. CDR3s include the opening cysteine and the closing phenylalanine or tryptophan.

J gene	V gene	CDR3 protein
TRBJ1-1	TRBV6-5	CASSYSWTGISEAFF
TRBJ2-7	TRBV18	CASSPRQILYEQYF
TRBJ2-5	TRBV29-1	CSVMTGFRGTQYF
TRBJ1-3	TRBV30	CAWSHSADTIYF
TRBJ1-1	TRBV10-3	CAISDDNLNTEAFF
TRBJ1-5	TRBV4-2	CASSRTGGDSNQPQHF
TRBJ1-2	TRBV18	CASSPQRGAKDGYTF
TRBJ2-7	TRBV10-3	CAIGGQGAAEQYF
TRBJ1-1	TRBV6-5	CASRGGTEAFF
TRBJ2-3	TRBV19	CASSTQAGGKDTQYF
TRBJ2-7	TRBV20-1	CSASYFSASYEQYF
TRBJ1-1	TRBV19	CASSDKPGQGRAFF
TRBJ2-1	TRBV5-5	CASSFWGDSYNEQFF
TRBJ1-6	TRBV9	CASSAPGSYNSPLHF
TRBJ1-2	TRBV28	CASSSPTGGNYGYTF
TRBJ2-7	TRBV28	CASFDSYSYEQYF
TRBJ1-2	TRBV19	CASSSTGANYGYTF
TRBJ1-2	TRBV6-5	CASSYDWGPSQDGYTF
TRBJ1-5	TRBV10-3	CAISVGQGAGQPQHF
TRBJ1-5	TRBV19	CASSMRGDRRAQHF
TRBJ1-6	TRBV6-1	CASSEALGAPLHF
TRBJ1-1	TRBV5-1	CASRLTGGTEAFF
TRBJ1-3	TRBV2	CASSERGAGNTIYF
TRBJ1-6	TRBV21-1	CAEAGNSYNSPLHF
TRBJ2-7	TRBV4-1	CASSLHRGSPSYEQYF
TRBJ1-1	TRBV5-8	CASSLGAANTEAFF
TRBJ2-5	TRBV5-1	CASSRNREAETQYF
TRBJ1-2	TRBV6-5	CASSSSDRNYGYTF
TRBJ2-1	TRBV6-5	CASRRLQVENEQFF
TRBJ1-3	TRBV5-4	CASSSGQEGSRNTIYF
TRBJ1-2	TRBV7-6	CASSQVGGLGYTF
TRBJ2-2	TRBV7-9	CASSRAQLVYSTGELFF
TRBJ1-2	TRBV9	CASSVGANYGYTF
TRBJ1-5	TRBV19	CASSISGVVNQPQHF
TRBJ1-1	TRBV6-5	CASSSNTEAFF
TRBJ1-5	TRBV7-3	CASSLGRRRYSNQPQHF
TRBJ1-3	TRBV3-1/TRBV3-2	CASSLLSSGNTIYF
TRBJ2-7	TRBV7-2	CASGYGGASSYEQYF
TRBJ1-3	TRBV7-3	CASSLHPAASGNTIYF
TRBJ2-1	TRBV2	CASSAGGENEQFF
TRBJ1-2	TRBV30	CAWSLRAGGGYTF
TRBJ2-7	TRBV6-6	CASSLRGQGYEQYF
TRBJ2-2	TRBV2	CASRFSSPGELFF